This TCR beta chain originates from a study of blood T cell repertoires in COVID-19. Whole-study context: Samples representing acute and convalescent COVID-19 were sourced from the United States, Italy and Spain. PBMCs, B-cell-depleted T cells, or T cells provided the cDNA or gDNA that made up the material.

With 5 bases removed from V and 7 bases from J, the gap between germline ends came to 23 bases. The CDR3 is 16 residues long. Per germline, CDR1 SQVTM and CDR2 ANQGSEA. Original data processing: Cell counts per sample came from amplifying reference gene primers. Libraries were prepared by immunoSEQ multiplex PCR; TCRdb keeps only in-frame clonotypes and omits some of them. The V and J calls and the clone size are those of that table, but D and trimming were determined from the DNA. The data show around 24,000 clones, around 79% seen once. Sequenced: peripheral blood. The chain uses TRBV29-1 and TRBJ2-2, with D perhaps TRBD2 (6 bases). The sequence derives from an elderly man with active or convalescent COVID-19. The CDR3 DNA is TGCAGCGTTTATCGGGCCAGGGCGGGGATCGACGGGGAGCTGTTTTTT. Protein: CSVYRARAGIDGELFF.